This TCR beta chain is from a study of T cells in Graves' hyperthyroidism and ophthalmopathy. The CDR3 spans 15 residues. Trimming pared 3 bases from V and 0 bases from J, leaving 9 bases between. Germline V gene data show CDR1 as MNHEY and CDR2 as SMNVEV (reference sequence). TCR beta CDR3 sequences were amplified from RNA transcripts. RT-PCR in the first round (using the HTBI primer set) targeted the TCR CDR3. TCRdb redid the calling of the multiplex PCR reads with MiXCR, one entry per CDR3 protein. Of some 500,000 distinct CDR3 sequences listed, about 16% were seen once; the top ten hold 25% to 35%. This clonotype was observed many times.

The sequenced sample consisted of blood. The receptor's source is a woman under 40 with Graves' ophthalmopathy. The chain uses TRBV27 and TRBJ2-1; D is unclear. CDR3 protein: CASSLVQSSYNEQFF. The DNA for the CDR3 is TGTGCCAGCAGTTTGGTTCAGAGCTCCTACAATGAGCAGTTCTTC.